Listed below are T cell receptor delta chains from one sample, sequenced in a study of γδ T cells in repeated Plasmodium falciparum infection. TCRdb redid clone calling on the multiplex PCR reads using CATT. The top ten hold around 8.3% of the sample, which has roughly 93,000 delta-chain clones, roughly 1.4% seen once. The specimen sequenced was gamma-delta T cells from blood. The source of these receptors is a pool of human donors (malaria-infected and uninfected, not separated). The CDR3 runs from the conserved cysteine through the conserved F or W. The D gene is left open where the match is weak. A clone size is listed for some rows: how often the clone was seen (once, few, many), or a class if it is expanded.

abundance | d_gene | j_gene | v_gene | CDR3aa | CDR3nt
many | NA | TRDJ1 | TRDV1 | CALGGLRDQPELIF | TGTGCTCTTGGGGGTCTTAGGGATCAACCTGAACTCATCTTT
many | TRDD3 | TRDJ1 | TRDV2 | CACDTVSPVGDTYTDKLIF | TGTGCCTGTGACACCGTTAGTCCGGTGGGGGACACGTACACCGATAAACTCATCTTT
many | TRDD2 | TRDJ1 | TRDV1 | CALGESHFLRYRSTDKLIF | TGTGCTCTTGGGGAATCGCACTTCCTACGGTACCGCTCGACCGATAAACTCATCTTT
few | TRDD3 | TRDJ1 | TRDV1 | CALGELSFQYWGTLYTDKLIF | TGTGCTCTTGGGGAACTTTCCTTCCAGTACTGGGGGACCCTCTACACCGATAAACTCATCTTT
many | NA | TRDJ1 | TRDV1 | CALGELVPGALYTDKLIF | TGTGCTCTTGGGGAACTAGTGCCGGGGGCCCTGTACACCGATAAACTCATCTTT
many | NA | TRDJ1 | TRDV1 | CALGDRFLRGFVYTDKLIF | TGTGCTCTTGGGGACCGATTCCTACGGGGATTCGTGTACACCGATAAACTCATCTTT
many | NA | TRDJ1 | TRDV2 | CACDPLLGFTDKLIF | TGTGCCTGTGACCCCCTTCTGGGGTTCACCGATAAACTCATCTTT
many | TRDD3 | TRDJ1 | TRDV1 | CALGEGRSYWGRPHTDKLIF | TGTGCTCTTGGGGAAGGCAGGTCCTACTGGGGGAGACCACACACCGATAAACTCATCTTT
many | NA | TRDJ1 | TRDV1 | CALGDSSFLVLGIDTDKLIF | TGTGCTCTTGGGGACTCTTCCTTCCTTGTACTGGGGATCGACACCGATAAACTCATCTTT
many | TRDD3 | TRDJ1 | TRDV1 | CALGELCGCLGDIGRGHKLIF | TGTGCTCTTGGGGAACTATGTGGGTGCCTGGGGGATATAGGGCGGGGGCATAAACTCATCTTT
few | TRDD3 | TRDJ1 | TRDV1 | CALGEEIWGIPPRETDKLIF | TGTGCTCTTGGGGAAGAAATCTGGGGGATACCGCCCCGCGAGACCGATAAACTCATCTTT
many | TRDD3 | TRDJ1 | TRDV2 | CACDTAYWGIPKRYTDKLIF | TGTGCCTGTGACACGGCGTACTGGGGGATCCCGAAAAGGTACACCGATAAACTCATCTTT
many | TRDD3 | TRDJ1 | TRDV1 | CALGEGNLISWGYPYTDKLIF | TGTGCTCTTGGGGAAGGTAACCTCATTTCATGGGGATACCCGTACACCGATAAACTCATCTTT
many | TRDD3 | TRDJ1 | TRDV1 | CALGAPPSYRILWGIHTDKLIF | TGTGCTCTTGGGGCCCCGCCTTCTTACAGGATCTTGTGGGGGATCCACACCGATAAACTCATCTTT
NA | TRDD3 | TRDJ1 | TRDV1 | CALGELVYWGTSHTDKLIF | TGTGCTCTTGGGGAACTAGTATACTGGGGGACTTCTCACACCGATAAACTCATCTTT
medium-sized | TRDD3 | TRDJ1 | TRDV2 | CACDTGYWGIQPDKLIF | TGTGCCTGTGACACCGGCTACTGGGGGATACAACCCGATAAACTCATCTTT
medium-sized | NA | TRDJ2 | TRDV2 | CACDTIRGSPTFHALTAQLFF | TGTGCCTGTGACACTATAAGGGGGAGCCCTACCTTTCACGCTTTGACAGCACAACTCTTCTTT
NA | TRDD3 | TRDJ1 | TRDV1 | CALGELYTGGYTDKLIF | TGTGCTCTTGGGGAACTCTATACTGGGGGATACACCGATAAACTCATCTTT
NA | TRDD3 | TRDJ1 | TRDV1 | CALGEPRTYTGGPDKLIF | TGTGCTCTTGGGGAACCTCGGACCTATACTGGGGGACCCGATAAACTCATCTTT
many | NA | TRDJ1 | TRDV1 | CALGGAEYTDKLIF | TGTGCTCTTGGCGGGGCTGAGTACACCGATAAACTCATCTTT
few | NA | TRDJ1 | TRDV1 | CALGELHPRRVFSGKLIF | TGTGCTCTTGGGGAACTCCACCCGCGAAGGGTCTTTAGCGGTAAACTCATCTTT
many | NA | TRDJ1 | TRDV1 | CALGELLLRVGDTDKLIF | TGTGCTCTTGGGGAACTCTTGTTGCGGGTGGGGGACACCGATAAACTCATCTTT
many | NA | TRDJ1 | TRDV1 | CALGEHEGIGTDKLIF | TGTGCTCTTGGGGAACATGAAGGAATAGGGACCGATAAACTCATCTTT
many | NA | TRDJ1 | TRDV1 | CALGNAGPTPYTDKLIF | TGTGCTCTTGGGAACGCCGGACCCACCCCTTACACCGATAAACTCATCTTT
few | NA | TRDJ1 | TRDV1 | CALGELPTYLSPDTDKLIF | TGTGCTCTTGGGGAACTTCCGACCTACCTTTCCCCAGACACCGATAAACTCATCTTT
many | TRDD3 | TRDJ1 | TRDV1 | CALGALPPGGNTDKLIF | TGTGCTCTTGGGGCCCTTCCCCCTGGGGGAAACACCGATAAACTCATCTTT
many | NA | TRDJ1 | TRDV1 | CALGGHCFDTDKLIF | TGTGCTCTTGGGGGACACTGCTTTGACACCGATAAACTCATCTTT
many | NA | TRDJ1 | TRDV1 | CALGEGRGYTDKLIF | TGTGCTCTTGGGGAAGGAAGAGGGTACACCGATAAACTCATCTTT
many | TRDD3 | TRDJ1 | TRDV3 | CAFRAALTGGYAVGLRTHADKLIF | TGTGCCTTTAGGGCAGCTCTTACTGGGGGATACGCGGTAGGACTTAGGACCCACGCCGATAAACTCATCTTT
medium-sized | NA | TRDJ1 | TRDV2 | CACEDLLGPRGADKLIF | TGTGCCTGTGAAGACTTGCTGGGTCCCAGAGGAGCCGATAAACTCATCTTT
many | TRDD3 | TRDJ1 | TRDV1 | CALAYSPPSHWGIRLYTDKLIF | TGTGCTCTTGCATATTCTCCCCCTTCCCACTGGGGGATACGCTTGTACACCGATAAACTCATCTTT
medium-sized | NA | TRDJ1 | TRDV1 | CALGDCQRDRTYTDKLIF | TGTGCTCTTGGAGACTGCCAGCGGGATCGTACTTACACCGATAAACTCATCTTT
NA | TRDD3 | TRDJ1 | TRDV1 | CALGERSSVLGDSRWTDKLIF | TGTGCTCTTGGGGAACGATCTTCCGTACTGGGGGATTCCAGGTGGACCGATAAACTCATCTTT
NA | TRDD3 | TRDJ2 | TRDV1 | CALGDAVYWGYPTAQLFF | TGTGCTCTTGGGGACGCTGTCTACTGGGGATACCCGACAGCACAACTCTTCTTT
many | NA | TRDJ1 | TRDV1 | CALGDGSDPTFRNPGRNTDKLIF | TGTGCTCTTGGGGATGGGAGTGATCCTACATTCCGGAACCCCGGAAGGAACACCGATAAACTCATCTTT
medium-sized | TRDD3 | TRDJ1 | TRDV1 | CALGELNPNYWGWRTDKHIF | TGTGCTCTTGGGGAACTAAATCCCAACTACTGGGGGTGGAGAACCGATAAACACATCTTT
many | NA | TRDJ1 | TRDV1 | CALGDRFPPLYTDKLIF | TGTGCTCTTGGGGACCGATTTCCCCCCCTATACACCGATAAACTCATCTTT
medium-sized | TRDD3 | TRDJ3 | TRDV2 | CACDVPDWGFGSSWDTRQMFF | TGTGCCTGTGACGTCCCGGACTGGGGGTTCGGAAGCTCCTGGGACACCCGACAGATGTTTTTC
many | TRDD3 | TRDJ1 | TRDV1 | CALGELYVPDWGIRMTDKLIF | TGTGCTCTTGGGGAACTCTACGTACCCGACTGGGGGATACGGATGACCGATAAACTCATCTTT
many | NA | TRDJ1 | TRDV1 | CALGDSRPSYWGRYTDKLIF | TGTGCTCTTGGGGATTCTCGGCCTTCCTACTGGGGGAGGTACACCGATAAACTCATCTTT
many | TRDD3 | TRDJ1 | TRDV1 | CALWELSPNYWGWRTDKLIF | TGTGCTCTTTGGGAACTAAGTCCCAACTACTGGGGGTGGAGAACCGATAAACTCATCTTT
many | NA | TRDJ2 | TRDV1 | CALGAVTWGPAQLFF | TGTGCTCTTGGGGCGGTTACTTGGGGCCCAGCACAACTCTTCTTT
many | TRDD3 | TRDJ4 | TRDV1 | CALDEEAGGYVGPLIF | TGTGCTCTTGATGAGGAGGCTGGGGGATACGTGGGACCCCTGATCTTT
many | NA | TRDJ1 | TRDV1 | CALGELRYLLTVDTPDFYTDKLIF | TGTGCTCTTGGGGAACTAAGATACCTCCTCACGGTGGATACTCCGGACTTCTACACCGATAAACTCATCTTT
many | TRDD3 | TRDJ1 | TRDV1 | CALGELFPIRWWGIYTDKLIF | TGTGCTCTTGGGGAACTGTTTCCCATCAGGTGGTGGGGGATATACACCGATAAACTCATCTTT
many | TRDD3 | TRDJ1 | TRDV1 | CALGESFTFVYWGTEDKLIF | TGTGCTCTTGGGGAATCCTTTACTTTTGTTTACTGGGGGACTGAGGATAAACTCATCTTT
many | NA | TRDJ3 | TRDV1 | CALGEGGLLSSWDTRQMFF | TGTGCTCTTGGGGAAGGAGGCCTGCTCAGCTCCTGGGACACCCGACAGATGTTTTTC
many | NA | TRDJ1 | TRDV2 | CACDSITDFPRNYGGPPLIF | TGTGCCTGTGACTCAATAACAGACTTTCCTCGAAACTACGGGGGTCCCCCACTCATCTTT
many | TRDD3 | TRDJ2 | TRDV1 | CALGEREPSYVTGGYETAQLFF | TGTGCTCTTGGGGAACGGGAACCTTCCTACGTCACTGGGGGATACGAGACAGCACAACTCTTCTTT
many | NA | TRDJ1 | TRDV1 | CALGEPSLRFDKSSYTDKLIF | TGTGCTCTTGGGGAACCCAGCCTTAGGTTTGATAAAAGCTCGTACACCGATAAACTCATCTTT
many | TRDD3 | TRDJ1 | TRDV3 | CAFIPGALPTQLLGDTLYTDKLIF | TGTGCCTTTATCCCGGGCGCCCTTCCCACACAACTACTGGGGGATACTCTGTACACCGATAAACTCATCTTT